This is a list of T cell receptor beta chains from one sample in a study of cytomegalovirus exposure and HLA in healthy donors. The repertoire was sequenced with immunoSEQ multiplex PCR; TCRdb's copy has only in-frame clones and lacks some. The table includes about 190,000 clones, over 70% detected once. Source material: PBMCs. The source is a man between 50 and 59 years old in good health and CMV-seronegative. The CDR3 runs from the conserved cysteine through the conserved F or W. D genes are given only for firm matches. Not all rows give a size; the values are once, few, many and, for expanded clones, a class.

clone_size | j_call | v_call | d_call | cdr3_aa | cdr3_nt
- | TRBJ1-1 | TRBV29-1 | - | CSAIPGFGTEAFF | TGCAGCGCCATACCGGGGTTTGGCACTGAAGCTTTCTTT
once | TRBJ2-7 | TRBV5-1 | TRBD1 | CASSTSGTGSYEQYF | TGCGCCAGCAGCACCTCCGGGACAGGGTCCTACGAGCAGTACTTC
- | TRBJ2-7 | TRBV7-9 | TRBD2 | CSSSLALLAGRSSYEQYF | TGTTCCAGCAGCTTAGCGTTACTAGCGGGGAGAAGCTCCTACGAGCAGTACTTC
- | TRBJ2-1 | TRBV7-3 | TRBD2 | CASSPQSAGGPRFF | TGTGCCAGCAGCCCCCAGTCAGCGGGGGGGCCCCGGTTCTTC
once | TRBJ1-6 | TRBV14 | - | CASSRGAFGQTYNSPLHF | TGTGCCAGCAGCCGAGGGGCCTTCGGACAGACATATAATTCACCCCTCCACTTT
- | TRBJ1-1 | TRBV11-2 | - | CATATPAGANTEAFF | TGTGCCACCGCAACGCCTGCAGGGGCGAACACTGAAGCTTTCTTT
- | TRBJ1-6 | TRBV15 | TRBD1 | CATSTRTGITNSPLHF | TGTGCCACCAGCACCCGGACAGGGATTACCAATTCACCCCTCCACTTT
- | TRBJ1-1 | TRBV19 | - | CASSIGGGTEAFF | TGTGCCAGTAGTATAGGCGGGGGGACTGAAGCTTTCTTT
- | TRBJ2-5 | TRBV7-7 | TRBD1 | CASSTGTAQETQYF | TGTGCCAGCAGCACTGGGACAGCCCAAGAGACCCAGTACTTC
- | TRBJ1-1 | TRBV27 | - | CASSFTTGMNTEAFF | TGTGCCAGCAGTTTCACGACTGGAATGAACACTGAAGCTTTCTTT
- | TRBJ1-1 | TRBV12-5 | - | CASGLVLRQAANTEAFF | TGTGCTAGTGGTTTGGTACTAAGACAGGCAGCGAACACTGAAGCTTTCTTT
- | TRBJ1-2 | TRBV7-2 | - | CASSAMRGLNYGYTF | TGTGCCAGCAGCGCGATGCGGGGACTGAACTATGGCTACACCTTC
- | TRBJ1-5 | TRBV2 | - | CASSTGTQPQHF | TGTGCCAGCAGCACAGGGACGCAGCCCCAGCATTTT
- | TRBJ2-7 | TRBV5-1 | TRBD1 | CASSTGQGGQYF | TGCGCCAGCAGCACTGGACAGGGTGGGCAGTACTTC
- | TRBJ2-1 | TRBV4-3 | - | CASSPTGSGNEQFF | TGCGCCAGCAGCCCCACAGGGTCGGGCAATGAGCAGTTCTTC
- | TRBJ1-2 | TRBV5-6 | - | CASSLWNREGYTF | TGTGCCAGCAGCTTGTGGAATCGGGAGGGCTACACCTTC